This T cell receptor beta chain was recovered during a study of T cell responses to AZD1222 COVID-19 vaccine. The V gene's germline CDR1 is MDHEN and CDR2 SYDVKM. There are 15 residues in the CDR3. V shed 6 bases and J shed 6 bases, with 20 bases lying between them. Clones were sequenced by immunoSEQ multiplex PCR, and TCRdb holds only the in-frame ones, with some missing. In the table there are 150,000 or so clones, roughly 90% of which are singletons. Concerning this clone itself: Its antigen remains unidentified.

Whole-study results and caveats: At 160-218 and 743-854, vaccine-associated CD4 TCRs were dominant, and they spanned spike. Per reports, nearly half of all spike-specific TCRs target regions that are unmutated in variants.

This TCR was recovered from an adult in good health. The input for sequencing was peripheral blood, taken on day 0 of AZD1222 vaccination. This chain links TRBV28 with TRBJ1-1; no definite D call. The CDR3 spells CASSLSAGFWAEAFF. The CDR3 region has the DNA TGTGCCAGCAGCCTAAGCGCGGGTTTTTGGGCTGAAGCTTTCTTT.